Below are 20 T cell receptor beta chains sequenced from a single sample in a study of blood T cells in healthy people across ages. Next came a second PCR, run for about 6 to 12 cycles, which used a sample-barcoded 5' primer along with a J-beta primer mix. TCRdb itself ran the 5' RACE reads through MiXCR, one entry per CDR3 protein. This table holds around 990,000 distinct CDR3 sequences, roughly two fifths found once. Sequencing was carried out using blood. The receptors come from a man between 18 and 35 years old in good health.

V and J are TRBV6-2 or TRBV6-3 and TRBJ2-7; 11 nucleotides align to TRBD1. CDR3 length: 17 amino acids. Germline values: CDR1 MNHEY, CDR2 SVGEGT. With 2 bases clipped from V and 2 bases from J, the junction kept 8 bases outside the gene matches. The CDR3 nucleotides read TGTGCCAGCAGTTACACGACCGGGACAGGGGGAACCTACGAGCAGTACTTC. This codes for CASSYTTGTGGTYEQYF.

The chain recombines TRBV10-3 with TRBJ2-5; 8 bases match TRBD1. The germline V gene has CDR1 ENHRY and CDR2 SYGVKD. V was pared by 2 bases and J by 11 bases, with 10 bases of the junction left unmatched. The CDR3 is 14 amino acids. The CDR3 DNA follows: TGTGCCATCAGTGAGCAGGGGGCGCGGAATGAGCAGTACTTC. Residues: CAISEQGARNEQYF.

This clonotype was seen only once. The chain joins TRBV7-2 to TRBJ2-4, with 9 bases lining up with TRBD1. The assigned J gene may be wrong: the sequence end matches TRBJ2-7 better. Germline V CDR1 and CDR2: SGHTA, FQGNSA. The CDR3 is 15 amino acids. The CDR3 region is CASSPTGGNYYEQYF. Here the CDR3 DNA reads TGTGCCAGCAGCCCCACAGGGGGCAACTACTACGAGCAGTACTTC.

As concerns this clonotype: Compared with germline, one end of the junction differs, possibly owing to a read error. This chain uses TRBV9 with TRBJ2-7; D may be TRBD2 (5 bases). CDR1 is SGDLS and CDR2 is YYNGEE in the germline V gene. The CDR3 covers 16 residues. Written as DNA, the CDR3 is TGTGTCAGCAGCCCTCGGGGAGACGGCGACTCCTACGAGCAGTACTTC. Its protein is CVSSPRGDGDSYEQYF.

The chain uses TRBV12-3 or TRBV12-4 and TRBJ1-3; no clear D. Between the trimmed V and J ends, which lost 6 bases and 2 bases, there was a span of 5 bases. This CDR3 has 12 amino acids. CDR3 in amino acids: CASRWPGNTIYF. CDR3 sequence (DNA): TGTGCCAGCAGGTGGCCTGGAAACACCATATATTTT.

This clonotype was counted a few times. V usage is TRBV6-6 and J usage is TRBJ1-2; possibly TRBD1 for D (6 bases). Trimming removed 4 bases at V and 4 bases at J, with 19 bases between. Germline-derived CDR1 and CDR2 are MNHNY and SVGAGI (reference sequence). This CDR3 region has 16 residues. CDR3 amino acids: CASSLPRLQGFYGYTF. The DNA for the CDR3 is TGTGCCAGCAGTTTACCCAGACTACAGGGATTCTATGGCTACACCTTC.

In its sample, this clonotype was seen a few times. This rearrangement joins TRBV10-3 to TRBJ1-2; a weak D match, TRBD1 (5 bases). Germline CDR1 and CDR2: ENHRY and SYGVKD. Trimming removed 2 bases at V and 8 bases at J, with 15 bases between. The CDR3 runs to 14 residues. The CDR3 loop is CAISEPWEGEGYTF. The CDR3 DNA reads TGTGCCATCAGTGAGCCCTGGGAAGGGGAGGGCTACACCTTC.

The chain employs TRBV12-3 or TRBV12-4 and TRBJ2-3, with D possibly matching TRBD1 (6 bases). The CDR3 is 14 amino acids. V lost 6 bases and J 5 bases, leaving 15 bases between the germline ends. The CDR3 here is CASRMGTTLDTQYF. The DNA of the CDR3 is TGTGCCAGCAGAATGGGGACAACCCTAGATACGCAGTATTTT.

This clonotype occurred a few times. The chain links TRBV7-9 to TRBJ2-3; D is uncertain. CDR3 length: 15 amino acids. CDR1 is SEHNR, CDR2 FQNEAQ, per germline (reference sequence). The V end was cut by 5 bases, the J end by 0 bases, with 12 bases between. In DNA form, the CDR3 reads TGTGCCAGCAGCCCAGCAAGGGTTAGCACAGATACGCAGTATTTT. It codes for CASSPARVSTDTQYF.

The chain carries TRBV11-2 and TRBJ2-3; D call uncertain. Germline CDR1 is SGHAT and CDR2 is FQNNGV. V lost 8 bases, J lost 0 bases, and 15 bases lay in between. The CDR3 runs to 15 residues. The CDR3 DNA is TGTGCCAGCTTATCAAGCCCGGGCAGCACAGATACGCAGTATTTT. Encoded protein: CASLSSPGSTDTQYF.

The rearrangement uses TRBV9 and TRBJ1-1; D is ambiguous. The germline CDR1 and CDR2 sequences are SGDLS and YYNGEE. With 4 bases removed from V and 3 bases from J, the gap between germline ends came to 10 bases. The CDR3 consists of 13 residues. The chain's CDR3 is CASSPLPDTEAFF. For the CDR3, the DNA is TGTGCCAGCAGCCCCCTCCCGGACACTGAAGCTTTCTTT.

The CDR3 DNA reads as TGTGCCAGCAGCTTATATCCAGGATACAATGAGCAGTTCTTC. The encoded protein is CASSLYPGYNEQFF. The V and J genes are TRBV7-2 and TRBJ2-1, with unresolved D. The CDR3 spans 14 residues. The germline V and J ends were trimmed by 2 bases and 4 bases, with 9 bases remaining between them. The germline V gene has CDR1 SGHTA and CDR2 FQGNSA.

This clonotype was recorded many times. The genes are TRBV4-3 and TRBJ2-3; tentative D call: TRBD2 (6 bases). The germline V gene encodes CDR1 LGHNA and CDR2 YSLEER. The CDR3 has 15 amino acids. Trimming cost V 4 bases and J 2 bases, with 13 bases left between them. CDR3 DNA: TGCGCCAGCAGCCTCCGGGACTTCCCCACAGATACGCAGTATTTT. Translating it yields CASSLRDFPTDTQYF.

About this clonotype: Since a much larger clone is just one base distant, this may be a read error. CDR3 DNA sequence: TGTGCCATCAGTGTGGCGGAGGATGGCTACACCTTC. Translation gives CAISVAEDGYTF. The J gene is TRBJ1-2, the V gene TRBV10-3, with D unresolved. The germline V gene has CDR1 ENHRY and CDR2 SYGVKD. The CDR3 totals 12 residues. Trimming removed 4 bases at V and 6 bases at J, with 9 bases between.

This clonotype was detected a few times. This CDR3 is CASSQTDRPPYEQYF. In nucleotides, the CDR3 is TGCGCCAGCAGCCAAACCGACAGACCCCCTTACGAGCAGTACTTC. This rearrangement joins TRBV4-1 to TRBJ2-7; TRBD1 might be the D (5 bases). Deletions cut 2 bases from V and 4 bases from J, with 15 bases between. This CDR3 has 15 amino acids. Germline V gene sequence: CDR1 MGHRA, CDR2 YSYEKL.

This chain joins TRBV7-2 and TRBJ1-3, with a possible D match to TRBD1 (5 bases). Deletions cut 0 bases from V and 2 bases from J, with 5 bases between. CDR1 and CDR2 (germline): SGHTA, FQGNSA. CDR3 length: 14 residues. The CDR3 protein is CASSLAGAGNTIYF. DNA for the CDR3: TGTGCCAGCAGCTTAGCAGGGGCTGGAAACACCATATATTTT. The variable domain in full, with the rest retrieved from reference TRBV7-2 and TRBJ1-3, is GAGVSQSPSNKVTEKGKDVELRCDPISGHTALYWYRQSLGQGLEFLIYFQGNSAPDKSGLPSDRFSAERTGGSVSTLTIQRTQQEDSAVYLCASSLAGAGNTIYFGEGSWLTVV.

This chain uses TRBV7-9 with TRBJ2-1; tentative D call: TRBD1 (6 bases). The V end lost 1 base, the J end lost 8 bases, and 21 bases lay between the germline ends. The CDR3 loop spans 17 amino acids. Looked up from germline, CDR1 is SEHNR and CDR2 is FQNEAQ (reference sequence). As DNA, the CDR3 is TGTGCCAGCAGCTTAGGCCAGGGCAGGGGACGAGACGATGAGCAGTTCTTC. As protein: CASSLGQGRGRDDEQFF.

This clonotype was detected only a few times. The chain combines TRBV7-8 with TRBJ1-2; D possibly corresponds to TRBD1 (6 bases). The CDR3 loop spans 15 amino acids. Trimming removed 1 base at V and 4 bases at J, with 13 bases between. In germline, CDR1 is SGHVS, CDR2 FQNEAQ. The DNA of the CDR3 is TGTGCCAGCAGCTTAGACGTTAACAGGGCCTATGGCTACACCTTC. This codes for CASSLDVNRAYGYTF.

On this clonotype: Germline and junction disagree at one end, which may indicate a read error. The chain combines TRBV12-3 or TRBV12-4 with TRBJ1-6; 10 bases agree with TRBD1. This CDR3 spans 15 amino acids. CDR3 in amino acids: CAGSLMGQGNSPLHF. DNA for the CDR3: TGTGCCGGCAGTTTAATGGGACAGGGGAATTCACCCCTCCACTTT.

This clonotype was observed many times. The chain uses TRBV12-3 or TRBV12-4 and TRBJ2-4; D gene ambiguous. The CDR3 extends over 12 amino acids. Between the trimmed V and J ends, which lost 3 bases and 8 bases, there was a span of 8 bases. CDR3 bases: TGTGCCAGCAGTTTTGGGGTCGACATTCAGTACTTC. Residues: CASSFGVDIQYF.